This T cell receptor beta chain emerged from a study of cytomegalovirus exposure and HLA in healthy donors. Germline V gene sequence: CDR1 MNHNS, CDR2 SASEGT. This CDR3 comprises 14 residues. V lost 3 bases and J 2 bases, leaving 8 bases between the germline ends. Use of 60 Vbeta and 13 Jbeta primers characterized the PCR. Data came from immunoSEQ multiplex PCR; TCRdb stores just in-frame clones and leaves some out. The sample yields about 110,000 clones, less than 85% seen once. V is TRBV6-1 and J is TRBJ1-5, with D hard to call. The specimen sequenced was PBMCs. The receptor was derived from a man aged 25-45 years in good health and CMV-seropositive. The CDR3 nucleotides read TGTGCCAGCAGTGACAAAACAGGCAATCAGCCCCAGCATTTT. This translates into CASSDKTGNQPQHF.